This entry lists 11 T cell receptor beta chains sequenced from one sample in a study of lymphopenia after photon versus proton radiotherapy. Sequencing was performed with immunoSEQ multiplex PCR; in TCRdb, only in-frame clones are kept and a portion is missing. The profile shows under 30,000 clones, about 92% of them singletons. Sequencing used peripheral blood, obtained from a patient treated with photon-based radiotherapy. The origin of the receptors is a woman aged 50 to 65 with cholangiocarcinoma.

V gene TRBV19 combines with J gene TRBJ2-3, with 8 bases identical to TRBD1. The germline CDR1 and CDR2 sequences are LNHDA and SQIVND (reference sequence). CDR3 length: 14 residues. V shed 5 bases, J shed 2 bases, and the junction held 3 bases outside the gene matches. The CDR3 nucleotides are TGTGCCAGTAGTCAGGACAGGGCCACAGATACGCAGTATTTT. Its translation is CASSQDRATDTQYF.

The rearrangement uses TRBV6-5 and TRBJ1-2; D not certain. The CDR3 loop spans 13 amino acids. V lost 7 bases, J lost 0 bases, and 9 bases lay in between. CDR1 and CDR2 from the germline V gene are MNHEY and SVGAGI. This CDR3 is CASTSLANYGYTF. In DNA form, the CDR3 reads TGTGCCAGCACGTCCCTAGCTAACTATGGCTACACCTTC.

The CDR3 reads CASTPEGGHQPQHF. For the CDR3, the DNA is TGTGCCAGCACCCCCGAGGGGGGCCATCAGCCCCAGCATTTT. The V gene is TRBV2, the J gene TRBJ1-5, with TRBD1 as a possible D gene (6 bases). CDR1 is SNHLY and CDR2 is FYNNEI in the germline V gene. This CDR3 is 14 amino acids long. The V end lost 7 bases, the J end lost 5 bases, and 15 bases lay between the germline ends.

This clone was seen just once. The chain combines TRBV2 with TRBJ1-1; D may be TRBD1 (5 bases). The ends were cut back, 7 bases at V and 1 base at J, with 10 bases in the middle. The CDR3 consists of 13 residues. From germline, CDR1 is SNHLY and CDR2 FYNNEI. The CDR3 DNA reads TGTGCCAGCAAGGTGCAGGGGAACACTGAAGCTTTCTTT. Amino acid sequence: CASKVQGNTEAFF.

This clone occurred once. J is TRBJ2-7 and V is TRBV7-2; the D gene is possibly TRBD1 (5 bases). Germline V gene data show CDR1 as SGHTA and CDR2 as FQGNSA. This CDR3 comprises 15 residues. V was shortened by 1 base and J by 0 bases, with 10 bases between the two germline ends. CDR3 DNA: TGTGCCAGCAGCTTAGAGGCAGGGTACTCCTACGAGCAGTACTTC. This codes for CASSLEAGYSYEQYF.

With regard to this clone: In the same sample, other DNA sequences code for this CDR3. V usage is TRBV7-2 and J usage is TRBJ1-2; D perhaps matches TRBD1 (6 bases). The germline V gene has CDR1 SGHTA and CDR2 FQGNSA. This CDR3 is 13 amino acids long. V lost 1 base to trimming and J lost 13 bases, with 16 bases between them. The CDR3 loop reads CASSLDRQGWGTF. Written as DNA, the CDR3 is TGTGCCAGCAGCTTAGATCGCCAGGGGTGGGGCACCTTC.

This clone was recorded once. J is TRBJ2-2 and V is TRBV18; D perhaps matches TRBD2 (6 bases). In germline, CDR1 is KGHSH, CDR2 LQKENI. V lost 0 bases and J lost 1, with 9 bases in between. The CDR3 totals 16 residues. For the CDR3, the DNA is TGTGCCAGCTCACCACCGGGGGGAAGGAACACCGGGGAGCTGTTTTTT. It codes for CASSPPGGRNTGELFF.

The chain combines TRBV5-4 with TRBJ2-2; D not resolved. Germline V gene sequence: CDR1 SGHNT, CDR2 YYREEE (reference sequence). Between the trimmed V and J ends, which lost 0 bases and 6 bases, there was a span of 9 bases. The CDR3 length is 14 residues. The CDR3 sequence is CASSLGARPGELFF. In nucleotides, the CDR3 is TGTGCCAGCAGCTTGGGGGCCCGGCCCGGGGAGCTGTTTTTT. The full variable domain, rest sourced from reference TRBV5-4 and TRBJ2-2, is ETGVTQSPTHLIKTRGQQVTLRCSSQSGHNTVSWYQQALGQGPQFIFQYYREEENGRGNFPPRFSGLQFPNYSSELNVNALELDDSALYLCASSLGARPGELFFGEGSRLTVL.

V gene TRBV7-2 combines with J gene TRBJ1-5; 8 bases align to TRBD1. In germline, CDR1 is SGHTA, CDR2 FQGNSA. The CDR3 runs to 15 residues. V lost 3 bases and J lost 6; bases outside the gene matches: 7. The CDR3 region is CASSLIQDRAQPQHF. The CDR3 DNA reads as TGTGCCAGCAGCTTGATACAGGACAGGGCTCAGCCCCAGCATTTT.

The V and J genes are TRBV11-2 and TRBJ2-2, with a tentative D call TRBD2 (5 bases). Germline loops: CDR1 SGHAT, CDR2 FQNNGV. The CDR3 covers 15 residues. The V gene lost 5 bases and the J gene lost 4 bases, with 14 bases spanning the gap. The CDR3 here is CASSPGRRSTGELFF. The CDR3 DNA reads as TGTGCCAGCAGCCCTGGGAGACGGTCCACCGGGGAGCTGTTTTTT.

The V and J genes are TRBV7-9 and TRBJ1-2, with D hard to call. This CDR3 has 14 residues. Trimming shortened V by 1 base and J by 7 bases, and 13 bases separated the two germline ends. Germline V gene sequence: CDR1 SEHNR, CDR2 FQNEAQ (reference sequence). Here the CDR3 DNA reads TGTGCCAGCAGCTTAGATGAAAATCTCGGTGGCTACACCTTC. As protein: CASSLDENLGGYTF.